The sample holds a few counts of the clone carrying this T cell receptor (beta chain). Its antigen is undetermined. This record comes from a study of CD8 T cells in ankylosing spondylitis. Points from the study as a whole: Ankylosing spondylitis blood appeared to carry a characteristic TCR beta motif of several highly homologous variants. Reports of some motif variants in reactive arthritis synovial fluid and blood predate this one.

TCRdb reanalysed the 5' RACE reads using MiXCR and keeps one entry per CDR3 protein. The sample includes approximately 300,000 distinct CDR3 sequences, 7.5% to 9% of them seen just once. Germline CDR1 reads MGHRA; CDR2 reads YSYEKL. This CDR3 is built from 14 residues. Deletions cut 1 base from V and 2 bases from J, with 9 bases between. The sequence derives from a male donor with ankylosing spondylitis. The sequenced sample consisted of blood, either unsorted or a sorted T cell fraction (not recorded which). This chain links TRBV4-1 with TRBJ2-7, with D uncertain. The CDR3 DNA sequence: TGCGCCAGCAGCCAAGGATTTATCCCCTACGAGCAGTACTTC. It yields the protein CASSQGFIPYEQYF.